This T cell receptor beta chain was documented in a study of control samples from healthy donors and cancer patients. This clone has at least ten counts. Only in-frame clones appear in the TCRdb table, and some are missing; sequencing was by immunoSEQ multiplex PCR. The table records 85,000 to 110,000 clones, around nine tenths of them present only once. The germline CDR1 and CDR2 sequences are SGHRS and YFSETQ. V was clipped by 3 bases and J by 0 bases; unmatched bases: 7. The CDR3 totals 17 residues. The sample was PBMCs. V usage is TRBV5-1 and J usage is TRBJ2-2, with TRBD1 matching over 8 bases. This receptor was obtained from a man in his sixties with lung cancer. The CDR3 sequence: CASSSFGTGPNTGELFF. In DNA form, the CDR3 reads TGCGCCAGCAGCTCCTTTGGGACAGGCCCGAACACCGGGGAGCTGTTTTTT.